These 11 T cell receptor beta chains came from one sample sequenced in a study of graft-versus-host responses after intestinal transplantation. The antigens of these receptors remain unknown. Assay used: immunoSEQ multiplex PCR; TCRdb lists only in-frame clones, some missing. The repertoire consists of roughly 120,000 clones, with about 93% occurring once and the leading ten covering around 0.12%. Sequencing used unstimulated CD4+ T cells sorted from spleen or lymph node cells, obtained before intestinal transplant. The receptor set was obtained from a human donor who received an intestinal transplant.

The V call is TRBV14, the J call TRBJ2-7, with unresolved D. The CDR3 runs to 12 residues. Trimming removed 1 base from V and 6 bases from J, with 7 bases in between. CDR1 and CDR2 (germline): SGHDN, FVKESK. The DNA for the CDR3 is TGTGCCAGCAGCCAAGGGCTTCTCGAGCAGTACTTC. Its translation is CASSQGLLEQYF. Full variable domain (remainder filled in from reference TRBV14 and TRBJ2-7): EAGVTQFPSHSVIEKGQTVTLRCDPISGHDNLYWYRRVMGKEIKFLLHFVKESKQDESGMPNNRFLAERTGGTYSTLKVQPAELEDSGVYFCASSQGLLEQYFGPGTRLTVT.

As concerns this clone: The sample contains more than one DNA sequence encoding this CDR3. The CDR3 spells CASAERGVRAFF. The CDR3 bases are TGTGCCAGCGCGGAAAGAGGGGTACGGGCTTTCTTT. The gene calls are TRBV6-1 and TRBJ1-1; a weak D match, TRBD1 (5 bases). Germline V gene sequence: CDR1 MNHNS, CDR2 SASEGT. Trimming cost V 8 bases and J 11 bases, with 18 bases left between them. The length of the CDR3 is 12 residues.

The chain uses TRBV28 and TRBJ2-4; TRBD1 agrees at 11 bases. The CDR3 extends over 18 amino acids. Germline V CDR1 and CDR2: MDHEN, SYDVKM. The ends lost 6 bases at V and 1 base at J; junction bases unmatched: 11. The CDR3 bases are TGTGCCAGCAGCCCGTCCCGGGACAGGGGGTCTGCCAAAAACATTCAGTACTTC. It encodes CASSPSRDRGSAKNIQYF.

The CDR3 nucleotides are TGTGCCAGCAGTTACCTCCAACGGGAAGCGAACACTGAAGCTTTCTTT. Its protein is CASSYLQREANTEAFF. The J gene is TRBJ1-1, the V gene TRBV6-5; D unclear. CDR3 length: 16 residues. Germline lookup yields CDR1 MNHEY and CDR2 SVGAGI. V dropped 2 bases and J dropped 1 base, with 14 bases sitting between them.

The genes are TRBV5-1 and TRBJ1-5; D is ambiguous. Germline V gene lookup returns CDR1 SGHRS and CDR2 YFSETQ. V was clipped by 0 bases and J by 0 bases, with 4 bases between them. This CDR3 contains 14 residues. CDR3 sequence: CASSLGGSNQPQHF. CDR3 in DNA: TGCGCCAGCAGCTTGGGAGGTAGCAATCAGCCCCAGCATTTT.

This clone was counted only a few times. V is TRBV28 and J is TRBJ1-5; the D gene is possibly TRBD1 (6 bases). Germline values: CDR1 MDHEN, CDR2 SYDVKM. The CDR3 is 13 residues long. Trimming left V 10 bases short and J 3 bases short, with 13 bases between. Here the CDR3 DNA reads TGTGCCACCTCAGGGGTCGCCAATCAGCCCCAGCATTTT. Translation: CATSGVANQPQHF.

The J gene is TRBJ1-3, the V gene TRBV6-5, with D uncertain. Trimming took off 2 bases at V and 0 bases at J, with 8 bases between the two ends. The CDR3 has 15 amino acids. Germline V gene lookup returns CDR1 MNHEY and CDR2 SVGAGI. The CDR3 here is CASSYDPSSGNTIYF. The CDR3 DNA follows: TGTGCCAGCAGTTACGACCCAAGCTCTGGAAACACCATATATTTT.

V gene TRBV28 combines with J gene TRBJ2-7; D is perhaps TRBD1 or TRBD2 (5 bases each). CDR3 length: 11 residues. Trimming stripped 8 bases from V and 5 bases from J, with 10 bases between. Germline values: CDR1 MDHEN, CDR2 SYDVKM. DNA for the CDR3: TGTGCCAGCGGTGGGGGTAACGAGCAGTACTTC. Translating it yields CASGGGNEQYF.

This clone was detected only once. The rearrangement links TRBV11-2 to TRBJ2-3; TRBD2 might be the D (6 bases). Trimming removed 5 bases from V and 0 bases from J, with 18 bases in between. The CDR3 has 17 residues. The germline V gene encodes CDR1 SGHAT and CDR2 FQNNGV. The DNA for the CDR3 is TGTGCCAGCAGCCCCCGCGGGGCAGCTGCTAGCACAGATACGCAGTATTTT. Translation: CASSPRGAAASTDTQYF.

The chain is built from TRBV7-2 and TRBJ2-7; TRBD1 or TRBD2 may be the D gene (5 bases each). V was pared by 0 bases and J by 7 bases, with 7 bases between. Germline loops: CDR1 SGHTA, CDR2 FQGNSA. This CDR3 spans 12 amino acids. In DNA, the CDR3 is TGTGCCAGCAGCTTAGCCTGGGGGGAGCAGTACTTC. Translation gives CASSLAWGEQYF.

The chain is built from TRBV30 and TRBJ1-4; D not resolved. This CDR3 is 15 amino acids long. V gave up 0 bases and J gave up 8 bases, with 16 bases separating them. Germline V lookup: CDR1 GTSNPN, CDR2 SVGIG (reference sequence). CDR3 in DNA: TGTGCCTGGAGTGTGGAGGGAGGTCGGTTCGAAAAACTGTTTTTT. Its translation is CAWSVEGGRFEKLFF.